This is a list of T cell receptor beta chains from one sample in a study of T-cell reconstitution after alpha-beta-depleted transplantation in children. TCRdb re-called the PCR reads through MiXCR, storing one row per CDR3 protein. This sample has about 580,000 distinct CDR3 sequences, with about 21% found just once. Source: PBMCs, mostly from graft donor cells, taken 360 days after TCRalphabeta/CD19-depleted stem cell transplant. Receptors were obtained from a boy younger than two who had a stem cell transplant for acute myeloid leukemia, so the T cells may come from the graft donor. Both conserved end residues are part of each CDR3. The D gene is left open where the match is weak. Rows give clone size only sometimes, using once, few, many, or a class for an expanded clone.

TRBV11-2,TRBD1,TRBJ2-7,many,TGTGCCAGCAGCCCCGCTGGACAGGGGGCCCGTCCGATCTACGAGCAGTACTTC,CASSPAGQGARPIYEQYF
TRBV6-1,TRBD1,TRBJ1-1,NA,TGTGCCAGCTGCAGTCCGACAGGGCGGCCTGAAGCTTTCTTT,CASCSPTGRPEAFF
TRBV11-1,NA,TRBJ2-1,NA,TGTGCCAGCAGCTCTCGGACGGTCTACAATGAGCAGTTCTTC,CASSSRTVYNEQFF
TRBV5-8,NA,TRBJ2-1,many,TGTGCCAGCAGCCCCCTACTTGGGTATAGCTCCTACAATGAGCAGTTCTTC,CASSPLLGYSSYNEQFF
TRBV4-3,NA,TRBJ1-1,once,TGCGCCAGCAGCCAAGATCCTGGCACTGAAGCTTTCTTT,CASSQDPGTEAFF
TRBV18,NA,TRBJ2-4,many,TGTGCCAGCTCACAGGAGCAGGGGAGAGCAGCCAAAAACATTCAGTACTTC,CASSQEQGRAAKNIQYF
TRBV5-6,TRBD2,TRBJ2-4,NA,TGTGCCAGCAGCTTGCAACTAGCGGGGACTCTAGCCAAAAACATTCAGTACTTC,CASSLQLAGTLAKNIQYF
TRBV20-1,TRBD1,TRBJ1-3,NA,TGCAGTGCTAGAAGACAGGGAACGGGAAACACCATATATTTT,CSARRQGTGNTIYF
TRBV6-1,NA,TRBJ2-3,few,TGTGCCAGCAGCATAACTTGGGTTGAAGATACGCAGTATTTT,CASSITWVEDTQYF
TRBV13,TRBD2,TRBJ2-5,NA,TGTGCCAGCAGCTCGGGACTATCACAAGAGACCCAGTACTTC,CASSSGLSQETQYF
TRBV7-2,TRBD2,TRBJ2-1,NA,TGTGCCAGCAGCTTAGCGTTTGTAGCGGGGGCCCGACAGCTCTTC,CASSLAFVAGARQLF
TRBV12-3/TRBV12-4,NA,TRBJ2-1,few,TGTGCCATCAGTTTAGGGGCTACTCTAGCGCAGTCCTACAATGAGCAGTTCTTC,CAISLGATLAQSYNEQFF
TRBV21-1,NA,TRBJ2-3,NA,TGTGCCAGCACCAAATCTAGCACAGATACGCAGTATTTT,CASTKSSTDTQYF
TRBV7-2,NA,TRBJ1-2,many,TGTGCCAGCACCGAAACCCCCCCGTACTATGGCTACACCTTC,CASTETPPYYGYTF
TRBV9,TRBD2,TRBJ2-3,once,TGTGCCAGCAGCGCGGGACTAGCGGTACCGAGGGATACGCAGTATTTT,CASSAGLAVPRDTQYF
TRBV9,NA,TRBJ2-5,NA,TGTGCCAGCGCATCGGGACACCAACAAGAGACCCAGTACTTC,CASASGHQQETQYF
TRBV2,TRBD1,TRBJ1-2,many,TGTGCCAGCAACCCCCTGGGGGACAGGGGTAAAGGCTACACCTTC,CASNPLGDRGKGYTF
TRBV5-5,NA,TRBJ1-1,NA,TGTGCCAGCAGCGCGAAGGCATACGAAGCTTTCTTT,CASSAKAYEAFF
TRBV12-3/TRBV12-4,NA,TRBJ1-5,few,TGTGCCAGCAGCCAAAGAGGGAGTAGCAATCAGCCCCAGCATTTT,CASSQRGSSNQPQHF
TRBV28,TRBD2,TRBJ2-1,many,TGTGCCAGCAGATATGCTAGCGGGGGGACCTCCTACAATGAGCAGTTCTTC,CASRYASGGTSYNEQFF
TRBV5-6,TRBD2,TRBJ2-5,NA,TGTGCCAGCAGCTTGGGAGCGGGGGCGACGGGAGAGACCCAGTACTTC,CASSLGAGATGETQYF
TRBV11-2,TRBD1,TRBJ2-2,NA,TGTGCCAGCAGCCCCGGGACAGGGTTCACCGGGGAGCTGTTTTTT,CASSPGTGFTGELFF
TRBV24-1,NA,TRBJ1-5,many,TGTGCCACCAGTGTAGCAGGACCAGGCCAGCCCCAGCATTTT,CATSVAGPGQPQHF
TRBV12-3/TRBV12-4,TRBD2,TRBJ2-3,NA,TGTGCCAGCAGTTTAAGAGCGGGGATTAACACAGATACGCAGTATTTT,CASSLRAGINTDTQYF
TRBV7-2,NA,TRBJ2-5,many,TGTGCCAGCAGCTCCTCGCCGGGGGCCTGGGGACAAGAGACCCAGTACTTC,CASSSSPGAWGQETQYF
TRBV7-2,NA,TRBJ1-1,NA,TGTGCCAGCAGCTTTTGGAGTAAGGGTAAGGACACTGAAGCTTTCTTT,CASSFWSKGKDTEAFF
TRBV7-9,NA,TRBJ1-1,many,TGTGCCAGCAGCCCTCCATCGGGGGCGGCGGACACTGAAGCTTTCTTT,CASSPPSGAADTEAFF
TRBV20-1,TRBD2,TRBJ2-5,few,TGCAGTGTAGCTAGCGGGGTACAAGAGACCCAGTACTTC,CSVASGVQETQYF
TRBV20-1,NA,TRBJ2-2,many,TGCAGTGCTAGTAGCGACAGGAACACCGGGGAGCTGTTTTTT,CSASSDRNTGELFF
TRBV7-2,TRBD1,TRBJ1-1,few,TGTGCCAGCAGCGTACAGGGGGCGTGCACTGAAGCTTTCTTT,CASSVQGACTEAFF
TRBV20-1,NA,TRBJ2-1,few,TGCAGTGCTAGAGGGGCGGGAAACTCCTACAATGAGCAGTTCTTC,CSARGAGNSYNEQFF
TRBV20-1,TRBD1,TRBJ1-5,NA,TGCAGTGCTAGAGACGGCCAGGGGGCGGGGGATCAGCCCCAGCATTTT,CSARDGQGAGDQPQHF
TRBV12-3/TRBV12-4,NA,TRBJ1-1,NA,TGTGCCAGCACCCAGACCAACAGAGGCCTTGAAGCTTTCTTT,CASTQTNRGLEAFF
TRBV6-5,NA,TRBJ1-5,NA,TGTGCCAGCAGTTACTCAGAGATTGGGAGCCAGCCCCAGCATTTT,CASSYSEIGSQPQHF
TRBV20-1,TRBD1,TRBJ2-5,many,TGCAGTGGACAGGGTCAAGAGACCCAGTACTTC,CSGQGQETQYF
TRBV4-2,TRBD1,TRBJ2-3,few,TGTGCCAGCAGCCAGATTAGACAGGGACGGGGCACAGATACGCAGTATTTT,CASSQIRQGRGTDTQYF